Given below is one T cell receptor beta chain in context. This clone was seen a single time. Its antigen is unknown. No base-level quality is on record; no much larger clone is a single base apart. This entry belongs to a study of shared clonotypes between healthy human individuals (TCRdb year 2020). About the investigation overall: The cohort comprised two women and a few men aged 18 to 49 years. Different laboratories and diverse techniques were used to prepare libraries and sequence TCR repertoires, to increase sequencing depth and limit assay-specific biases. The study deeply sequenced blood TCR repertoires of about 5 healthy adults to estimate repertoire size and the extent of clonotype sharing between individuals. Between about 0.85 and 9.5 billion PBMCs per donor were obtained by leukapheresis. For each donor, CD4 naive and CD4 memory were each given three plates, CD8 naive was given two plates, and CD8 memory was given one plate.

Using the deep immunoSEQ assay, TCR CDR3 regions were amplified from genomic DNA by multiplex PCR. Genomic DNA extracted from each cell subset was distributed evenly over all wells of several immunoSEQ 96-well plates, and each plate served as one replicate. For sorted subsets, each replicate PCR was loaded with about 200 ng genomic DNA, equivalent to 25,000 to 35,000 T cell genomes. Purified libraries were quantified with a Qubit 3.0 fluorometer, sized on a Bioanalyzer 2100, and re-quantified with the KAPA Library Quantification kit. A separate single-read 150-cycle Illumina NextSeq 550 flow cell was used to sequence each immunoSEQ 96-well plate. The authors processed their data as follows. Because the immunoSEQ output held only junctional sequences and lacked quality scores, the filtering could not match the filtering applied to full-length reads. Sequences were annotated with PyIR, a Python wrapper for IgBLAST v1.9, and V/J genes and CDR3 were assigned using IMGT germline references. Any read was removed if the V/J assignment was weak (E-value above 1e-6), the CDR3 was missing, or the read contained stop codons, out-of-frame junctions, or ambiguous translated residues. V3J clonotypes were defined as sequences sharing the same inferred V gene, J gene, and CDR3 amino acid sequence. The percentage overlap between two repertoires was calculated by dividing the number of shared unique clonotypes by the size of the smaller repertoire. Repertoire richness was assessed with RTK rarefaction, the Chao1 estimator, and Recon v2.1 estimates of unobserved clonotypes. For all TCRbeta clonotypes obtained by the gDNA method from a handful of donors, generation probabilities were computed with OLGA. TCRdb carries this immuneACCESS record with in-frame sequences only. Its versions omit some clonotypes, under half of them owing to an unresolved V gene in the studies checked, with the rest unexplained. V and J calls and clone size follow that table, whereas D and trimming were derived from the DNA. The sample table shows roughly 500,000 clones, and 90% to 96% are seen once. About 0.06% of the sample is in the top ten clones.

Results the study describes overall, beyond this receptor: Across a few donors, about 4.5% of naive CD4, around 3.3% of naive CD8, 2% to 2.5% of memory CD4, and 0.4% of memory CD8 clonotypes were shared. Because the study included a small number of donors, the genetic and exposure-history diversity represented was limited. Incomplete sequencing was indicated by rarefaction of sorted-subset datasets, despite the large sequencing depth. Based on pairwise subsampling, the degree of clonotype sharing among donors was expected to be affected by sequencing depth. Sampling was restricted to blood, and TCR repertoires in tissue are likely to differ from TCR repertoires in blood. Estimated clonotype richness was generally larger for naive than for memory subsets. Clonotypes shared by all four sorted-subset donors showed higher generation probabilities than non-shared clonotypes.

V gives up 2 bases and J gives up 6 bases, and the segment between their germline ends measures 8 bases. The CDR3 spans 13 residues, from the cysteine through the phenylalanine. Just CDR3 DNA is preserved here, 39 bases in frame from base 1. According to the germline V gene, CDR1 reads MNHEY and CDR2 reads SVGAGI. Healthy HIV-negative adults with no recently reported acute infections or vaccinations were included as donors. All donors were Caucasian adults living in Nashville, Tennessee, USA. Magnetic negative selection was used to enrich CD4+ T cells, after which naive cells were positively selected on CD45RA and the negative fraction became the memory subset. After blood collection by leukapheresis, PBMCs were isolated using Ficoll-Histopaque density gradient centrifugation and then cryopreserved in the vapor phase of liquid nitrogen. Analytical flow cytometry was used to check the purity and quantity of each magnetically sorted T cell population. Genomic DNA was isolated from each sorted fraction and quantified by UV absorbance on a Nanodrop 2000c.

The V gene is TRBV6-5 and the J gene is TRBJ2-1, with no D gene named confidently. The specimen sequenced was naive CD4+ T cells sorted from blood. According to the study, the label for this sample's cell subset or site signals: CD45RA+ positively selected. This TCR was recovered from a woman in her 30s in good health. The CDR3 corresponds to CASSYNPPNEQFF. Here is the DNA: TGTGCCAGCAGTTACAACCCTCCCAATGAGCAGTTCTTC.